These 3 T cell receptor beta chains were all obtained from the same sample, sequenced in a study of blood T cell repertoires in COVID-19. The table came from immunoSEQ multiplex PCR; TCRdb's copy has only in-frame clones and leaves some out. The sample gives fewer than 350,000 clones, 80% to 90% of which show up once; roughly 12% is in the top ten. The sample was peripheral blood. Every receptor here comes from a woman aged 25 to 45 with COVID-19, enrolled during active disease.

The rearrangement uses TRBV10-2 and TRBJ1-5; D gene ambiguous. The V end lost 5 bases, the J end lost 0 bases, and 8 bases lay between the germline ends. CDR3 length: 14 amino acids. Germline-derived CDR1 and CDR2 are WSHSY and SAAADI. The CDR3 DNA sequence: TGCGCCAGCAGTTCCACAGCTAGCAATCAGCCCCAGCATTTT. Its protein product is CASSSTASNQPQHF.

The rearrangement uses TRBV18 and TRBJ1-4; TRBD1 matches 8 bases. This CDR3 spans 15 amino acids. V was clipped by 3 bases and J by 3 bases; unmatched bases: 3. Germline V gene lookup returns CDR1 KGHSH and CDR2 LQKENI. The CDR3 sequence: CASSPRTGPNEKLFF. The CDR3 DNA sequence: TGTGCCAGCTCACCCAGGACAGGGCCTAATGAAAAACTGTTTTTT. The whole variable domain, filled in from reference TRBV18 and TRBJ1-4, reads NAGVMQNPRHLVRRRGQEARLRCSPMKGHSHVYWYRQLPEEGLKFMVYLQKENIIDESGMPKERFSAEFPKEGPSILRIQQVVRGDSAAYFCASSPRTGPNEKLFFGSGTQLSVL.

This clone was detected only once. The chain combines TRBV6-1 with TRBJ2-7; D is unclear. Germline loops: CDR1 MNHNS, CDR2 SASEGT. The germline V and J ends were trimmed by 0 bases and 3 bases, with 18 bases remaining between them. The CDR3 has 17 amino acids. CDR3 in DNA: TGTGCCAGCAGTGAAGCCGAAGGCCGGGTTGGAGTCTACGAGCAGTACTTC. This encodes CASSEAEGRVGVYEQYF.